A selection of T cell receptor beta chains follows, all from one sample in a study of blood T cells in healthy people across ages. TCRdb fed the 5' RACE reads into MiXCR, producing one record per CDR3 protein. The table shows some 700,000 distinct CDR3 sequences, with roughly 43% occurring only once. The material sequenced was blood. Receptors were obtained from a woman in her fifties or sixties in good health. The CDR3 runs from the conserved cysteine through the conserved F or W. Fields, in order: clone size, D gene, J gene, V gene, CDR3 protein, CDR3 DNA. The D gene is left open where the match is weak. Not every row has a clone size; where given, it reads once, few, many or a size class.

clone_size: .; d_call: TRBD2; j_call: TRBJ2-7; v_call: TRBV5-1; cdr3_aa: CASSATSAAYEQYF; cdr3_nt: TGCGCCAGCAGCGCCACTAGCGCAGCCTACGAGCAGTACTTC
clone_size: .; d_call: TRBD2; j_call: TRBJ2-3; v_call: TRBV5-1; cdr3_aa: CASSKRDPTSTDTQYF; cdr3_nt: TGCGCCAGCAGCAAGCGGGACCCAACTAGCACAGATACGCAGTATTTT
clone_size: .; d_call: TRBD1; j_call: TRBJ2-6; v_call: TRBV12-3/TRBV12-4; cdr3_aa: CASSPTGGGANVLTF; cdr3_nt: TGTGCCAGCAGCCCGACAGGGGGAGGGGCCAACGTCCTGACTTTC
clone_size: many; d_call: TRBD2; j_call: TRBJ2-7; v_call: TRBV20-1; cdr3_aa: CSASPGTSGSIEQYF; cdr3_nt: TGCAGTGCTAGCCCAGGGACTAGCGGGAGTATCGAGCAGTACTTC
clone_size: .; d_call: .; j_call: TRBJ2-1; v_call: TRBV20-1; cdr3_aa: CSAVASSYNEQFF; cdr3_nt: TGCAGTGCCGTTGCGAGCTCCTACAATGAGCAGTTCTTC
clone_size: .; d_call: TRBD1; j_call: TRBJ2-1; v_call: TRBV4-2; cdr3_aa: CASSQDIGTEYNEQFF; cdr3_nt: TGTGCCAGCAGCCAAGATATAGGGACAGAATACAATGAGCAGTTCTTC
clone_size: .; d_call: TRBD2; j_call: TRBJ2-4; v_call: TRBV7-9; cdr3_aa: CASGAGGPGIQYF; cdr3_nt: TGTGCCTCTGGAGCGGGAGGGCCGGGCATTCAGTACTTC
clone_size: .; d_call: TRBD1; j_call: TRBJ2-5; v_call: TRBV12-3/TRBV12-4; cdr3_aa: CASSSNRGLRETQYF; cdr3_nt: TGTGCCAGCAGTTCTAACAGGGGGCTAAGGGAGACCCAGTACTTC
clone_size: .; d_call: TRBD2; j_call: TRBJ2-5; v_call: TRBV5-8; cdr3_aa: CASSFEVISGAQQYF; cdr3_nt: TGTGCCAGCAGCTTCGAGGTGATTAGCGGGGCCCAGCAGTACTTC
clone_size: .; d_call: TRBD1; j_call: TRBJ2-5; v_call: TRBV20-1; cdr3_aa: CSARKGAGETQYF; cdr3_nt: TGCAGTGCTAGGAAGGGGGCGGGTGAGACCCAGTACTTC
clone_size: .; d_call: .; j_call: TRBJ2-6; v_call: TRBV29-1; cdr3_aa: CSVERLPGANVLTF; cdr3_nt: TGCAGCGTTGAAAGGCTCCCTGGGGCCAACGTCCTGACTTTC
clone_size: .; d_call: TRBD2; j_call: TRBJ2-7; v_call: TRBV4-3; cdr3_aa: CASSLDRNSGTSGSLGSYEQYF; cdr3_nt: TGCGCCAGCAGCCTCGATAGGAACTCCGGGACTAGCGGGAGCCTAGGATCCTACGAGCAGTACTTC
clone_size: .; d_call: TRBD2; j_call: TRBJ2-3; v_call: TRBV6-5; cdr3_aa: CASSYSRTRSTDTQYF; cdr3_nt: TGTGCCAGCAGTTACTCACGGACTAGGAGCACAGATACGCAGTATTTT
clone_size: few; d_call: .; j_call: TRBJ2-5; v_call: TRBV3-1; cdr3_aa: CASSQTGNPETQYF; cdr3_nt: TGTGCCAGCAGCCAAACAGGGAACCCAGAGACCCAGTACTTC
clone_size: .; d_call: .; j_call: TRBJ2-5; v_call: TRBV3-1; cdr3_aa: CASSQGPTGIVGEQYF; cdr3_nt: TGTGCCAGCAGCCAAGGTCCCACCGGGATTGTAGGGGAGCAGTACTTC
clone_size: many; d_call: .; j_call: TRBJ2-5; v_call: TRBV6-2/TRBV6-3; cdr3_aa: CASSYSPQGTRETQYF; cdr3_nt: TGTGCCAGCAGTTACTCCCCGCAGGGCACCAGGGAGACCCAGTACTTC
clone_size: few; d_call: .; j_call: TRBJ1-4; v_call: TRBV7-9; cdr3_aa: CASSLPVNEKLFF; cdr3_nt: TGTGCCAGCAGCTTACCTGTTAATGAAAAACTGTTTTTT
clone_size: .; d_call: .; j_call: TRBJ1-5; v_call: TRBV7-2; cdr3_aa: CASSRDYSNQPQHF; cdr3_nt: TGTGCCAGCAGCAGGGACTATAGCAATCAGCCCCAGCATTTT
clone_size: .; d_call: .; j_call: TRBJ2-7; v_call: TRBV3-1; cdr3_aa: CASSQEATYEQYF; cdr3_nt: TGTGCCAGCAGCCAAGAGGCTACCTACGAGCAGTACTTC
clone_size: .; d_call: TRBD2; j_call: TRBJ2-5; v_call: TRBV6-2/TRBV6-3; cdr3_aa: CANSPLAGEQYF; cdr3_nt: TGTGCCAACAGCCCACTAGCGGGAGAGCAGTACTTC
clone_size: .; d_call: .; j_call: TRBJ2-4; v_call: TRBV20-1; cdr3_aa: CSAHGLALVKNIQYF; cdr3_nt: TGCAGTGCCCACGGGCTAGCACTAGTCAAAAACATTCAGTACTTC
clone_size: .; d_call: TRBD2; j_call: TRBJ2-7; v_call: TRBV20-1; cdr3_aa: CSARKLAGGLYEQYF; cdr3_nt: TGCAGTGCTAGAAAGCTAGCGGGAGGCCTCTACGAGCAGTACTTC
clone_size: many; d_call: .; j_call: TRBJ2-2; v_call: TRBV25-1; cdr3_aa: CASGVSINTGELFF; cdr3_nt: TGTGCCAGCGGGGTATCCATTAACACCGGGGAGCTGTTTTTT
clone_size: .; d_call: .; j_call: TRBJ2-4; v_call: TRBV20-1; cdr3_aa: CSARDSWQGQNIQYF; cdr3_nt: TGCAGTGCTAGAGATAGCTGGCAGGGGCAAAACATTCAGTACTTC
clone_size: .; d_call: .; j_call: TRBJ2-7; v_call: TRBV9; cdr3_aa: CASSVVGDRSYNEQYF; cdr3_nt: TGTGCCAGCAGCGTAGTGGGAGATCGCTCCTACAATGAGCAGTACTTC
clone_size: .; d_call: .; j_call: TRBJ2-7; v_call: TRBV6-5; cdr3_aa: CASRRTRQESYEQYF; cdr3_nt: TGTGCCAGCAGACGAACCCGACAGGAGTCCTACGAGCAGTACTTC
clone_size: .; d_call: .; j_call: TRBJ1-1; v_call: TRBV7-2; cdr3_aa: CASSLETFRPEAFF; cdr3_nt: TGTGCCAGCAGCTTAGAGACCTTTAGGCCTGAAGCTTTCTTT
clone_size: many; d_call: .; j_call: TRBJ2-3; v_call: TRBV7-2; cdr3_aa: CASSLGASRSADTQYF; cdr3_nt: TGTGCCAGCAGCTTAGGGGCTAGTCGTTCAGCAGATACGCAGTATTTT
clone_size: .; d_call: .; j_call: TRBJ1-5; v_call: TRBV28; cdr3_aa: CASSLNPTTHQPQHF; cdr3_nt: TGTGCCAGCAGTTTAAATCCAACAACCCATCAGCCCCAGCATTTT
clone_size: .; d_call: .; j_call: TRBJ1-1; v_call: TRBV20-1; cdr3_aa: CSAPHPTGNTEAFF; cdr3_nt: TGCAGTGCTCCGCACCCGACGGGTAACACTGAAGCTTTCTTT
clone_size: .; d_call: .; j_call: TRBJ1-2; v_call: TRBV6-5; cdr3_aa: CASRIPLGEGYGYTF; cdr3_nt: TGTGCCAGCAGGATACCACTGGGTGAAGGTTATGGCTACACCTTC
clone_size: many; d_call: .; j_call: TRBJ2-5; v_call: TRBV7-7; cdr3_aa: CASSLGEKETQYF; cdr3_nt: TGTGCTAGCAGCCTAGGAGAGAAAGAGACCCAGTACTTC
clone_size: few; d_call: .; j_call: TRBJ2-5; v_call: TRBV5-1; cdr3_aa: CASSFNPPGRETQYF; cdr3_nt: TGCGCCAGCAGCTTCAACCCGCCGGGGAGAGAGACCCAGTACTTC
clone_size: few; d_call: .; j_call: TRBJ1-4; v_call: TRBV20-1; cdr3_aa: CSARGMGGRDEEKLFF; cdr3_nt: TGCAGTGCTAGAGGGATGGGGGGACGAGACGAGGAAAAACTGTTTTTT